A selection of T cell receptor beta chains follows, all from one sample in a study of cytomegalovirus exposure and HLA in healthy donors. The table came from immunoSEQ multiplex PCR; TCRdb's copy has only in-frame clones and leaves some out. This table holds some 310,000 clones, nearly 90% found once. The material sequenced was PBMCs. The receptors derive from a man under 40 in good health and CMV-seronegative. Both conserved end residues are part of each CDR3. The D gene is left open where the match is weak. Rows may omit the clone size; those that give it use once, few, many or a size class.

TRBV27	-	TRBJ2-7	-	TGTGCCAGCAGTCAAAGGGGCACCTACGAGCAGTACTTC	CASSQRGTYEQYF
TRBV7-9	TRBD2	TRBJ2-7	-	TGTGCCAGCAGCTTAGCAGGAGGTAGCGGGGGCTTAATCTACGAGCAGTACTTC	CASSLAGGSGGLIYEQYF
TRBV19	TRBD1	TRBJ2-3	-	TGTGCCAGTAGTACACAGGGGGCTACAGATACGCAGTATTTT	CASSTQGATDTQYF
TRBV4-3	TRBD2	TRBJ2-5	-	TGCGCCAGCAGCCGCCGGACTAGCGGGACCCAAGAGACCCAGTACTTC	CASSRRTSGTQETQYF
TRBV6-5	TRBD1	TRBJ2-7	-	TGTGCCAGCAGTTACTCGCGACAGGGCGAGCAGTACTTC	CASSYSRQGEQYF
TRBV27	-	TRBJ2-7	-	TGTGCCAGCAGTCCGGAGGGCTCCTACGAGCAGTACTTC	CASSPEGSYEQYF
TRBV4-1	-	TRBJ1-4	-	TGCGCCAGCAGCCAAGATCCGGCGCGGGGTGAAAAACTGTTTTTT	CASSQDPARGEKLFF
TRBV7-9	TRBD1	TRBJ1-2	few	TGTGCCAGCAGCTTAGTGGGGACAGACTACACCTTC	CASSLVGTDYTF
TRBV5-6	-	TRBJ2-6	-	TGTGCCAGCAGCCGTCCCTCTGGGGCCAACGTCCTGACTTTC	CASSRPSGANVLTF
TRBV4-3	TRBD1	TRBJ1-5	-	TGCGCCAGCAGCATGGACAGGGGTCAGCCCCAGCATTTT	CASSMDRGQPQHF
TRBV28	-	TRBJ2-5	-	TGTGCCAGCACCCTGAATTATGGGCGCCAAGAGACCCAGTACTTC	CASTLNYGRQETQYF
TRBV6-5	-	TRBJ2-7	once	TGTGCCAGCGGATCAGGGTCGAGCGAGCAGTACTTC	CASGSGSSEQYF
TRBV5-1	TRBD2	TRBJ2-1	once	TGCGCCAGCAGCTTGGGGGACTACCCTAACAATGAGCAGTTCTTC	CASSLGDYPNNEQFF
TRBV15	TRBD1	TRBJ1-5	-	TGTGCCACCAGCAGAGATAAGACAGGGCAGGGGACACAGCCCCAGCATTTT	CATSRDKTGQGTQPQHF
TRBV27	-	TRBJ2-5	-	TGTGCCAGCAGTTTAGTTGGGGGCAAAGAGACCCAGTACTTC	CASSLVGGKETQYF
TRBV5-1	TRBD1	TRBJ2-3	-	TGCGCCAGCAGCTTGGGACAGGGGTGGGGATCTAGCACAGATACGCAGTATTTT	CASSLGQGWGSSTDTQYF
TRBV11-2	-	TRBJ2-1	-	TGTGCCAGCAGCCCAATAGGACTAAAGAATGAGCAGTTCTTC	CASSPIGLKNEQFF
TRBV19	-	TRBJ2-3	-	TGTGCCAGTAGTCGACAGTATGGGGCGGATACGCAGTATTTT	CASSRQYGADTQYF
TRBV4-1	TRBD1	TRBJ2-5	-	TGCGCCAGCAGCCCAGGGACAGGGGATCCGCAGACCCAGTACTTC	CASSPGTGDPQTQYF
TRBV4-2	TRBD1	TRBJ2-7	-	TGTGCCAGCAGCCAAGATAGGACAGGGTCCTCCTACGAGCAGTACTTC	CASSQDRTGSSYEQYF
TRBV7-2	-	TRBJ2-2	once	TGTGCCAGCAGCTTAGATGGCAGATCCACCGGGGAGCTGTTTTTT	CASSLDGRSTGELFF
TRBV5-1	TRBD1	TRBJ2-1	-	TGCGCCAGCAGCGCACTACAGGGGGCCTTATACAATGAGCAGTTCTTC	CASSALQGALYNEQFF
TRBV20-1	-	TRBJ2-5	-	TGCAGTGCGTCCAGCCAAGAGACCCAGTACTTC	CSASSQETQYF
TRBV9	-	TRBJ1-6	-	TGTGCCAGCAGCGTGGAATCGGGAGATTCACCCCTCCACTTT	CASSVESGDSPLHF
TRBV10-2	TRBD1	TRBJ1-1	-	TGCGCCAGCAGTGCCCAGACAGGGGGGAACACTGAAGCTTTCTTT	CASSAQTGGNTEAFF
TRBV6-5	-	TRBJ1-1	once	TGTGCCAGCAGTTTCCCCGGGATGAACACTGAAGCTTTCTTT	CASSFPGMNTEAFF
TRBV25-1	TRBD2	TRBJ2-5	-	TGTGCCAGCAGTGAAGGCAGCGGGGGGAAAGAGACCCAGTACTTC	CASSEGSGGKETQYF
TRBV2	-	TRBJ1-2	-	TGTGCCAGCAGTGCCGGGGATGGCTACACCTTC	CASSAGDGYTF
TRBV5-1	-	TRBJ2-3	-	TGCGCCAGCAGCTTGCTCCCAGGGAGCACAGATACGCAGTATTTT	CASSLLPGSTDTQYF
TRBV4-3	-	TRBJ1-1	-	TGCGCCAGCAGCCAAGCGGGAGGGAACACTGAAGCTTTCTTT	CASSQAGGNTEAFF
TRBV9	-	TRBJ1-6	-	TGTGCCAGCAGCGTAGTTGTAGGCTCGGGAGACTCCTATAATTCACCCCTCCACTTT	CASSVVVGSGDSYNSPLHF
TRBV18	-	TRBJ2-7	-	TGTGCCAGCTCACCCTTGGGGTTGGGAGGAGAGCAGTACTTC	CASSPLGLGGEQYF
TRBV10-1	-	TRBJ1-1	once	TGCGCCAGCAGCCCGATGGTGAACGGTAATGAAGCTTTCTTT	CASSPMVNGNEAFF
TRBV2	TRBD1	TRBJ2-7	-	TGTGCCAGCAGTGGGGACGGGACAGGGGGCTACGAGCAGTACTTC	CASSGDGTGGYEQYF
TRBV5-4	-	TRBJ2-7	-	TGTGCCAGCAGCTTGGCGGGCAGGGCGGTCGAGCAGTACTTC	CASSLAGRAVEQYF
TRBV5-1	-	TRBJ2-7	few	TGCGCCAGCAGCCCACAGGGATTCCGCGGCTACGAGCAGTACTTC	CASSPQGFRGYEQYF
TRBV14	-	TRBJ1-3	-	TGTGCCAGCAGCCAAGATAACACCTCTGGAAACACCATATATTTT	CASSQDNTSGNTIYF
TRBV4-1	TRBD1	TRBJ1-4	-	TGCGCCAGCAGCTTCCGACAGGGCGTGAGTGAAAAACTGTTTTTT	CASSFRQGVSEKLFF
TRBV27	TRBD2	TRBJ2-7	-	TGTGCCAGCAGTCCCCGAGCCCTAGCGGGATCCTACGAGCAGTACTTC	CASSPRALAGSYEQYF
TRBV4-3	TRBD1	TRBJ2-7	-	TGCGCCAGCAGCCTTCACGGGACAGGACCCTACGAGCAGTACTTC	CASSLHGTGPYEQYF
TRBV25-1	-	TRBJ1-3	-	TGTGCCAGCATTCAGGACTCTGGAAACACCATATATTTT	CASIQDSGNTIYF
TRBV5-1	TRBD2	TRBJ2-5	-	TGCGCCAGCAGCTCGACTAGCGGGGCATACGGAGAGACCCAGTACTTC	CASSSTSGAYGETQYF
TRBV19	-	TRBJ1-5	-	TGTGCCAGTAGTGTAGGCCTATATAGCAATCAGCCCCAGCATTTT	CASSVGLYSNQPQHF